Reported below is one T cell receptor (beta chain). The data are from a study of blood T cells in healthy people across ages. Germline lookup yields CDR1 SGHRS and CDR2 YFSETQ. This CDR3 has 15 amino acids. With 4 bases removed from V and 2 bases from J, the gap between germline ends came to 16 bases. Primers used in a second PCR of about 7 to 12 cycles were a sample-barcoded 5' primer and a J-beta primer mix. TCRdb re-analysed the 5' RACE reads in MiXCR, keeping a single row per CDR3 protein. The sample shows hundreds of thousands of distinct CDR3 sequences, more than 40% of them seen only once. Sample: blood. The V gene is TRBV5-1, the J gene TRBJ2-7; D not resolved. The clonotype originates from a woman aged 60-75 years in good health. The CDR3 DNA sequence: TGCGCCAGCAGCCCCCACCCAGAGGATCCCTACGAGCAGTACTTC. It specifies CASSPHPEDPYEQYF.